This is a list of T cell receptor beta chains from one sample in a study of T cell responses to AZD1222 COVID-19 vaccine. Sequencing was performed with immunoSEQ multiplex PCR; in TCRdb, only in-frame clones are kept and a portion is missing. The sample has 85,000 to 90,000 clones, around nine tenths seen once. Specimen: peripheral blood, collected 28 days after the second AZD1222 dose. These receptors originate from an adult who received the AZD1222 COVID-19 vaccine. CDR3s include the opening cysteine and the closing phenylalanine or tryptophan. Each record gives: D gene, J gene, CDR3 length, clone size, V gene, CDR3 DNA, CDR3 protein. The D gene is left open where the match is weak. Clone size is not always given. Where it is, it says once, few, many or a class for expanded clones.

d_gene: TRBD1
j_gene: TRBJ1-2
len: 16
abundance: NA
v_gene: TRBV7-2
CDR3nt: TGTGCCAGCAGCTCTACCCTTTGGGACAGCGACTATGGCTACACCTTC
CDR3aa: CASSSTLWDSDYGYTF

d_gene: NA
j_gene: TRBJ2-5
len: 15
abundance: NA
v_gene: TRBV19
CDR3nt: TGTGCCAGTAACCGGGACGGAACCATACAAGAGACCCAGTACTTC
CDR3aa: CASNRDGTIQETQYF

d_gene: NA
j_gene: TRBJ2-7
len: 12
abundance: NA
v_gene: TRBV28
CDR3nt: TGTGCCAGCAGCTTAGGAAATTACGAGCAGTACTTC
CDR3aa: CASSLGNYEQYF

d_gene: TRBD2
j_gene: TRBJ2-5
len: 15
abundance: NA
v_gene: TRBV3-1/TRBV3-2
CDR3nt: TGTGCCAGCAGCCACTTCATTAGCGGGACGGAGACCCAGTACTTC
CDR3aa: CASSHFISGTETQYF

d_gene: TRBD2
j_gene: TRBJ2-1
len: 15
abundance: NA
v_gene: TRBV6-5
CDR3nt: TGTGCCAGCAGTTCGACTAGCGGGGGCCTCAATGAGCAGTTCTTC
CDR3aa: CASSSTSGGLNEQFF

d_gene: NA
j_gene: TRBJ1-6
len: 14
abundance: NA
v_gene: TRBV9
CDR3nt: TGTGCCAGCAGCGTAGGGACTGAAAATTCACCCCTCCACTTT
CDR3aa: CASSVGTENSPLHF

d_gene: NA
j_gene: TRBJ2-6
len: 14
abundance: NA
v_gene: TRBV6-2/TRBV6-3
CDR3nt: TGTGCCAGCAGTTACAACTCTGGGGCCAACGTCCTGACTTTC
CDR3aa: CASSYNSGANVLTF

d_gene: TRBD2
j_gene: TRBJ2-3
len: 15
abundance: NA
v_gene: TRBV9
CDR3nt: TGTGCCAGCGGGCGGAGCGGGGACGACACAGATACGCAGTATTTT
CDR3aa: CASGRSGDDTDTQYF

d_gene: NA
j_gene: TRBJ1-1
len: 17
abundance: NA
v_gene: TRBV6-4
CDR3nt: TGTGCCAGCACCCCCACCCCGACAGCCCGAATGAACACTGAAGCTTTCTTT
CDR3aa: CASTPTPTARMNTEAFF

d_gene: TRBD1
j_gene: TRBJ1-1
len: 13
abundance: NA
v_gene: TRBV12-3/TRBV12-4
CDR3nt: TGTGCCAGCAGTTGGGACAGGGGCACTGAAGCTTTCTTT
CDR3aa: CASSWDRGTEAFF

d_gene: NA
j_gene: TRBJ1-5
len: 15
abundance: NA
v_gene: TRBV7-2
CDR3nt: TGTGCCAGCAGCTTAGCAGGGACCGGCAATCAGCCCCAGCATTTT
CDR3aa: CASSLAGTGNQPQHF

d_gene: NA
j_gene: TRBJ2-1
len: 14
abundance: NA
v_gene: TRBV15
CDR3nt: TGTGCCACCAGCAGAGTCGGGACTTACAATGAGCAGTTCTTC
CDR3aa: CATSRVGTYNEQFF

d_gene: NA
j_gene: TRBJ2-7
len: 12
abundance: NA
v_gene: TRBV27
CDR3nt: TGTGCCAGCAGTTCTTCTGCCTACGAGCAGTACTTC
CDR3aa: CASSSSAYEQYF

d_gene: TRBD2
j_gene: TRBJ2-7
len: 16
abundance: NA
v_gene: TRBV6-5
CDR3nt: TGTGCCAGCAGTTACGGGGTTAGCGGGGGGCCCTACGAGCAGTACTTC
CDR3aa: CASSYGVSGGPYEQYF

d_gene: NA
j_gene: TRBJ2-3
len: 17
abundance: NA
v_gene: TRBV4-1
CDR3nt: TGCGCCAGCAGCCGGGTAGCACCGGGGGCCCGCACAGATACGCAGTATTTT
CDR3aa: CASSRVAPGARTDTQYF

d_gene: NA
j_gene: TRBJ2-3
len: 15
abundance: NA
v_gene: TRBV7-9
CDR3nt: TGTGCCAGCAGCCCCCCCGGTGCAAACACAGATACGCAGTATTTT
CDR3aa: CASSPPGANTDTQYF

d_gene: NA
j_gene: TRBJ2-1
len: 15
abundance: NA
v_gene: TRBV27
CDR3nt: TGTGCCAGCAGTCCCCGACCGTATCTCGGCAATGAGCAGTTCTTC
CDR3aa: CASSPRPYLGNEQFF

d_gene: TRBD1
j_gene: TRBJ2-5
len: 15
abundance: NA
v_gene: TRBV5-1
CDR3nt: TGCGCCAGCAGCCGGACCGGGACAGGGGAAGAGACCCAGTACTTC
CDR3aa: CASSRTGTGEETQYF

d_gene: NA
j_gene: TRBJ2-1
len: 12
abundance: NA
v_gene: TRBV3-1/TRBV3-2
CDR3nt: TGTGCCAGCAGCCAAGGACTATATGAGCAGTTCTTC
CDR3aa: CASSQGLYEQFF

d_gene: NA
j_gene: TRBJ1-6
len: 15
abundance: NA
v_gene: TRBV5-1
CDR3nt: TGCGCCAGCAGCTTGGAGAGCTCCTATAATTCACCCCTCCACTTT
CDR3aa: CASSLESSYNSPLHF

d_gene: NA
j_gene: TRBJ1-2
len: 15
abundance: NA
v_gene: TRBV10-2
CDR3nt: TGCGCCAGCAGTGAGTCGTGGGGGTATGGTGATGGCTACACCTTC
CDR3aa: CASSESWGYGDGYTF

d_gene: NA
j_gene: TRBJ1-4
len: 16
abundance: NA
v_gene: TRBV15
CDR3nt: TGTGCCACCAGCAGCACCTATCCGGCAGGGGACGAAAAACTGTTTTTT
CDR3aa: CATSSTYPAGDEKLFF

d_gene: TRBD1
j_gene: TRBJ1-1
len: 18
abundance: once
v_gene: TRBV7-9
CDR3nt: TGTGCCAGCAGCTCAAAAAGACAGGGTGGGGGAATGAACACTGAAGCTTTCTTT
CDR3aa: CASSSKRQGGGMNTEAFF

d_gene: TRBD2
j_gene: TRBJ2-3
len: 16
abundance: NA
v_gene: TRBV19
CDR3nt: TGTGCCAGTAGTATTACTAGCGGGGCTAGCACAGATACGCAGTATTTT
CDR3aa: CASSITSGASTDTQYF

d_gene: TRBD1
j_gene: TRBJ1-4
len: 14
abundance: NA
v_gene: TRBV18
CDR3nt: TGTGCCAGCTCGCCGACAGGGGGTGGTGAAAAACTGTTTTTT
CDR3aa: CASSPTGGGEKLFF

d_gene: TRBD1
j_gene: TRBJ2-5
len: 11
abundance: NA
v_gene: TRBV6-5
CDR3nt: TGTGCCAGCTCAGGGGGTCGGTCCCAGTACTTC
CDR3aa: CASSGGRSQYF

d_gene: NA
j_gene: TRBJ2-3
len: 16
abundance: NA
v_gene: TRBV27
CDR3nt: TGTGCCAGCAGTTTATGGGGGGCGCGGGGCATAGATACGCAGTATTTT
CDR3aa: CASSLWGARGIDTQYF

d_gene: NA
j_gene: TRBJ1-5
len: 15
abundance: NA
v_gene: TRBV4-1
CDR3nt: TGCGCCAGCAGCCAAGATCACTATAGCAATCAGCCCCAGCATTTT
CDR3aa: CASSQDHYSNQPQHF

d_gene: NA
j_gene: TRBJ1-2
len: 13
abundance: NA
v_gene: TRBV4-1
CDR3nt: TGCGCCAGCAGCCAAGATGTAAGGAGGGGCTACACCTTC
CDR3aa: CASSQDVRRGYTF

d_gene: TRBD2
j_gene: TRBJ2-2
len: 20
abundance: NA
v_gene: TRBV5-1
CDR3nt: TGCGCCAGCAGCTCTCGGGCCCTTGGACTAGCGGGGGGTCGTGGCGGGGAGCTGTTTTTT
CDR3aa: CASSSRALGLAGGRGGELFF

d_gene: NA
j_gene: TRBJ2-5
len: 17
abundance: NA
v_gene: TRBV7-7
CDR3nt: TGTGCTAGCAGCTTAGGGGCCAGGGAAGGACCTCAAGAGACCCAGTACTTC
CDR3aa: CASSLGAREGPQETQYF

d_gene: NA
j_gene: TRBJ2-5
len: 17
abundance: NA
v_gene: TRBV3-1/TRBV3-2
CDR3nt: TGTGCCAGCAGCCAAGGAGGTAGCCAAGAGTACCAAGAGACCCAGTACTTC
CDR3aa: CASSQGGSQEYQETQYF

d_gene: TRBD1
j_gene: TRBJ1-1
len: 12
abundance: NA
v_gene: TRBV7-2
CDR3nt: TGTGCCAGCAGCCCGAGGACAGGGCAGGCTTTCTTT
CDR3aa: CASSPRTGQAFF

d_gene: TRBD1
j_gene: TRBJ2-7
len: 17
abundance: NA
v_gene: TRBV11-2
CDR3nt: TGTGCCAGCAGCTTAGATCCCCCCGGCGACAGGGCTCACGAGCAGTACTTC
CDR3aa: CASSLDPPGDRAHEQYF

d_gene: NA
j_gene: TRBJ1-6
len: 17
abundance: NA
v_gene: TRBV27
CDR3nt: TGTGCCAGCAGTTTATTCCCCACAGGGACGGATAATTCACCCCTCCACTTT
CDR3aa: CASSLFPTGTDNSPLHF

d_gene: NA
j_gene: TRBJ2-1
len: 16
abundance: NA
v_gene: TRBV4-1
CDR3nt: TGCGCCAGCAGCCAAGCTAGTCCCCCTACCTACAATGAGCAGTTCTTC
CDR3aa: CASSQASPPTYNEQFF

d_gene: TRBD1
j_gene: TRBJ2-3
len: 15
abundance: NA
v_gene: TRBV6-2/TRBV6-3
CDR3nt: TGTGCCAGCAGTTCGGACAGGGAAGAGACAGATACGCAGTATTTT
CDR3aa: CASSSDREETDTQYF

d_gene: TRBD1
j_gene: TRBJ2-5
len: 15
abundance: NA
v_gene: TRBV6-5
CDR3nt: TGTGCCAGCACACAGGGGGCATTGGAAAGAGGGACCCAGTACTTC
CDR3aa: CASTQGALERGTQYF

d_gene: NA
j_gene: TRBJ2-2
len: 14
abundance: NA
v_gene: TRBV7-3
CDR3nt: TGTGCCAGCAGCTTAAGACAGGCCACCGGGGAGCTGTTTTTT
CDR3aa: CASSLRQATGELFF

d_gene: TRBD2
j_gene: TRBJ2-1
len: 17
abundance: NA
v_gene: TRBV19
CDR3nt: TGTGCCAGTAATGGTCGGGGACTAGCGGGGGCAAACAATGAGCAGTTCTTC
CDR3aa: CASNGRGLAGANNEQFF

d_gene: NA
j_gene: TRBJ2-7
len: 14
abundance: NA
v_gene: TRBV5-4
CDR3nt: TGTGCCAGCAGCTTGGGGGGGCGAACCTACGAGCAGTACTTC
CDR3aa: CASSLGGRTYEQYF

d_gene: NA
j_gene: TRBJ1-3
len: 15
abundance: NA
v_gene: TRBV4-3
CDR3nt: TGCGCCAGCAGCCACGGGCTAGGCTCTGGAAACACCATATATTTT
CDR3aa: CASSHGLGSGNTIYF

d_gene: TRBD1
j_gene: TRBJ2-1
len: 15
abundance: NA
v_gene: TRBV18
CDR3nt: TGTGCCAGCTCACCACGCGATGCCGGGACAGGTGAGCAGTTCTTC
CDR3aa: CASSPRDAGTGEQFF

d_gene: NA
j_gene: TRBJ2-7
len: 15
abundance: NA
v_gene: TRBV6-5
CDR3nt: TGTGCCAGCAGTTACTCGAACAGTGGGGCCTACGAGCAGTACTTC
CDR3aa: CASSYSNSGAYEQYF